This T cell receptor (beta chain) is drawn from a study of naive and memory T cell subsets. Points from the study as a whole: Especially in CD8 cells, naive repertoires contained a few larger clonotypes, possibly CD45RA-re-expressing memory cells.

Two oligonucleotides, mixed equimolar, formed the beta constant-region primer covering TRBC1 and TRBC2. Ligated cDNA was amplified by four rounds of PCR with nested alpha and beta constant-region primers and SP2. One entry per CDR3 protein, called by TCRdb with MiXCR from the UMI-ligation and nested PCR reads. The profile shows around 83,000 distinct CDR3 sequences, around 11% of them singletons. Germline loops: CDR1 SEHNR, CDR2 FQNEAQ (reference sequence). V dropped 8 bases and J dropped 2 bases, with 12 bases sitting between them. There are 13 residues in the CDR3. Comment on this clonotype: Its matching antigen is unknown.

V is TRBV7-9 and J is TRBJ1-2, with TRBD1 as a possible D gene (6 bases). The material sequenced was naive CD4+ T cells from blood. The source is a human donor in good health. CDR3 coding DNA: TGTGCCAGCTTGGGGGACAACAACTATGGCTACACCTTC. Translation: CASLGDNNYGYTF.